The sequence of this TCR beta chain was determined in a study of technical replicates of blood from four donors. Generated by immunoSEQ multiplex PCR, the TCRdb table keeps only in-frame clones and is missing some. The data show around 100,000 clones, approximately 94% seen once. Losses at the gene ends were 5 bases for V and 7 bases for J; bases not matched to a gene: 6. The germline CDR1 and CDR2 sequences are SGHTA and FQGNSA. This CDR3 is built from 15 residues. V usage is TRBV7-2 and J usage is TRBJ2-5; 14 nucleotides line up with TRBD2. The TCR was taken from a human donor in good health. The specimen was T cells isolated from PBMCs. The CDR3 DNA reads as TGTGCCAGCAGCCAGGGACTAGCGGGAGATGGGACCCAGTACTTC. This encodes CASSQGLAGDGTQYF.